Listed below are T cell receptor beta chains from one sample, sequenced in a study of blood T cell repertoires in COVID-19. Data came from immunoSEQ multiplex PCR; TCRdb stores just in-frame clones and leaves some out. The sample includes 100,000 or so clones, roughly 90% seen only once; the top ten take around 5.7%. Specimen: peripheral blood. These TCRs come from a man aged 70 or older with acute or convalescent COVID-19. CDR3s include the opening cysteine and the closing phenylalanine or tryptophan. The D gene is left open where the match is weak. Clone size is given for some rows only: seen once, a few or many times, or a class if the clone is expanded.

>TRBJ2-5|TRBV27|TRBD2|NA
TGTGCCAGCAGTTATTGGGCTAGCGGGAGGGAGACCCAGTACTTC
CASSYWASGRETQYF
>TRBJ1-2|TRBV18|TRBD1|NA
TGTGCCAGCTCAGGACAGGAGGGCTATGGCTACACCTTC
CASSGQEGYGYTF
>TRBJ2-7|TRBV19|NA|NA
TGTGCCAGTAGTATTGACAGTTACGAGCAGTACTTC
CASSIDSYEQYF
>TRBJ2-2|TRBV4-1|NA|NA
TGCGCCAGCAGCCGAGAAGGGGGAATGAGCACCGGGGAGCTGTTTTTT
CASSREGGMSTGELFF
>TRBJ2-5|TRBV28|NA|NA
TGTGCCAGCAGTTCCTCTAGGGGAGAGACCCAGTACTTC
CASSSSRGETQYF
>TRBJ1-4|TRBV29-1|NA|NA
TGCAGCGTTGGACAGACTAATGAAAAACTGTTTTTT
CSVGQTNEKLFF
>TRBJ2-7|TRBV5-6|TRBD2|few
TGTGCCAGCAGCTTGCGGACTAGCGGGAGATTATACGAGCAGTACTTC
CASSLRTSGRLYEQYF
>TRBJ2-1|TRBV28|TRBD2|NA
TGTGCCAGCAGTTTATCCGGCGGGAGGGGCAATGAGCAGTTCTTC
CASSLSGGRGNEQFF
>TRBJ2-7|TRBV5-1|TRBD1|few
TGCGCCAGCAGCTCGGGACAGGGGGACTACGAGCAGTACTTC
CASSSGQGDYEQYF
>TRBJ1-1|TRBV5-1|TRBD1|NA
TGCGCCAGCCGGGGGACAGCCGAAGCTTTCTTT
CASRGTAEAFF
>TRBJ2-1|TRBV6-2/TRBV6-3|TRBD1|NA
TGTGCCAGCAGCCACACAGGGGTGGGCTCCTACAATGAGCAGTTCTTC
CASSHTGVGSYNEQFF
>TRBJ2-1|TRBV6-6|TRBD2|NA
TGTGCCAGCAGCCAGGGACTAGCGGAGTGGAATGAGCAGTTCTTC
CASSQGLAEWNEQFF
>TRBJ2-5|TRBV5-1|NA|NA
TGCGCCAGCAGCTTGGCCCTAGCGCTCCAAGAGACCCAGTACTTC
CASSLALALQETQYF
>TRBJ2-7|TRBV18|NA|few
TGTGCCAGCTCACCACCGGAGGGACTCCAGTACTTC
CASSPPEGLQYF
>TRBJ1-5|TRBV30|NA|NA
TGTGCCTGGAGTGCAGGGGCGGCTCAGCCCCAGCATTTT
CAWSAGAAQPQHF
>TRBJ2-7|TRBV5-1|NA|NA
TGCGCCAGCAGCCCGGGGGAGGGACACGTATACGAGCAGTACTTC
CASSPGEGHVYEQYF
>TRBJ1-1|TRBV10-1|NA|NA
TGCGCCAGCAGTGAGTCGTTGGCTCAGGGTAAGGCTTTCTTT
CASSESLAQGKAFF
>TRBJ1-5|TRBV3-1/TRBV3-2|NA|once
TGTGCCAGCAGCCAATCAAACAATCAGCCCCAGCATTTT
CASSQSNNQPQHF
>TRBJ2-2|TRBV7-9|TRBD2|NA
TGTGCCAGCAGCTCACCCCTCTTTGCGGGAGACTACACCGGGGAGCTGTTTTTT
CASSSPLFAGDYTGELFF
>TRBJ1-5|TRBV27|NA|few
TGTGCCAGCAGTTTTCAGGGCGTTCAGCCCCAGCATTTT
CASSFQGVQPQHF
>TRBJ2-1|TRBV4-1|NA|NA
TGCGCCAGCAGCCAGCGCCCAGCAGGGGCCTCCTACAATGAGCAGTTCTTC
CASSQRPAGASYNEQFF
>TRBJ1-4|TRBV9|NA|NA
TGTGCCAGCAGCCACCCTCGGGGTGGCGATAATGAAAAACTGTTTTTT
CASSHPRGGDNEKLFF
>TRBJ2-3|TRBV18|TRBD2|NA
TGTGCCAGCTCACCACGACAGCGGGGGGAGGTGGATACGCAGTATTTT
CASSPRQRGEVDTQYF
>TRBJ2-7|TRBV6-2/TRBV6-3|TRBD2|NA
TGTGCCAGCAGTTACAGAGGTACTAGCGGGAGGGCCAGCGAGCAGTACTTC
CASSYRGTSGRASEQYF
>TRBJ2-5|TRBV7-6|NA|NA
TGTGCCAGCAGCGCACGCCCCACGGCCGGGGGTGAGACCCAGTACTTC
CASSARPTAGGETQYF
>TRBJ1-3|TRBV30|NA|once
TGTGCCTGGAGTGCGTACGGGGGGTTTGGAAACACCATATATTTT
CAWSAYGGFGNTIYF
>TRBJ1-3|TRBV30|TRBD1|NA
TGTGCCTGGAGGGACAGGGGGGTCCCTGGAAACACCATATATTTT
CAWRDRGVPGNTIYF
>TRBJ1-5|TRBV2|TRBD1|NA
TGTGCCAGCAGTCTCCTCGGACAGGGGCAGCCCCAGCATTTT
CASSLLGQGQPQHF
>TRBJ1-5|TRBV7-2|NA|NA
TGTGCCAGCAGCTTAGCCAGGGGTCAGCCCCAGCATTTT
CASSLARGQPQHF
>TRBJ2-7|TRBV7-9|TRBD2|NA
TGTGCCAGCAGCTTGACTAGCGGCTCCTACGAGCAGTACTTC
CASSLTSGSYEQYF
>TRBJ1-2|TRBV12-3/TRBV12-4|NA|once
TGTGCCAGCAGTCCTCAGGGAGGCTATGGCTACACCTTC
CASSPQGGYGYTF
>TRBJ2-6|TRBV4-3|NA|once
TGCGCCAGCAGCCAAGCTACAGGGCTATATTCGGGGGCCAACGTCCTGACTTTC
CASSQATGLYSGANVLTF
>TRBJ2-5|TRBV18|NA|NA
TGTGCCAGCTCACCGGTACCGCGGGGAGAGACCCAGTACTTC
CASSPVPRGETQYF
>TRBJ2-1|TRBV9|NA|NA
TGTGCCAGCAGCGTTCATTTTAGCGGTCCCTACAATGAGCAGTTCTTC
CASSVHFSGPYNEQFF
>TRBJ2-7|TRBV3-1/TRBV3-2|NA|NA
TGTGCCAGCAGCCAAGATCGGTCGGGCTCCTACGAGCAGTACTTC
CASSQDRSGSYEQYF
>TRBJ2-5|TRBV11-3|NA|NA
TGTGCCAGCAGCCGGCGGGGGACAGGTGTGGGCCAAGAGACCCAGTACTTC
CASSRRGTGVGQETQYF
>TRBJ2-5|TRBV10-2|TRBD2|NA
TGCGCCAGCAGTGAAAGCGGGGGGGCCGGAGCGACCCAGTACTTC
CASSESGGAGATQYF
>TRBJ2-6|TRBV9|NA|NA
TGTGCCAGCAGTCACACCGCTCGGGGTACTGGGGCCAACGTCCTGACTTTC
CASSHTARGTGANVLTF
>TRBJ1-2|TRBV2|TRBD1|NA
TGTGCCAGGTGGACAGGCGGCTACACCTTC
CARWTGGYTF
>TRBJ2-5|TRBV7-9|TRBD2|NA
TGTGCCAGCAGGACTAGCGGGAGTGAAGAGACCCAGTACTTC
CASRTSGSEETQYF
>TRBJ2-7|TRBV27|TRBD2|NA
TGTGCCAGCAGTTTATCGGGAGGGCCCGCGTACGAGCAGTACTTC
CASSLSGGPAYEQYF
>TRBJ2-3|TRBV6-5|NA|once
TGTGCCAGCAGTTACTCCGGGAGATACACAGATACGCAGTATTTT
CASSYSGRYTDTQYF
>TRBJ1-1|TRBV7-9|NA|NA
TGTGCCAGCAGCTTACCCGGACAGGAAGCTTTCTTT
CASSLPGQEAFF
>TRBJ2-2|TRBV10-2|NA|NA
TGCGCCAGCAGGCCTCAAGGAGTAGGCGGGGAGCTGTTTTTT
CASRPQGVGGELFF
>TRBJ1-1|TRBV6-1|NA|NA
TGTGCCAGCAGTGAACGGGCAGGGATGAACACTGAAGCTTTCTTT
CASSERAGMNTEAFF
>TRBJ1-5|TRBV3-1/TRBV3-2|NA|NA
TGTGCCAGCAGCCAAGGGATCAGGGGAAGGGATCAGCCCCAGCATTTT
CASSQGIRGRDQPQHF
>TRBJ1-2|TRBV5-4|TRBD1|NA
TGTGCCAGCAGACACGGACAGGGGGAGCGGGCGGCTGCTGCTGGCTACACCTTC
CASRHGQGERAAAAGYTF
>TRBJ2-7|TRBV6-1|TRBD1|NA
TGTGCCAGCACCCAGCCGACAGGGCAGTCCGAGCAGTACTTC
CASTQPTGQSEQYF
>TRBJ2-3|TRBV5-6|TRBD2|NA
TGTGCCAGCAGCTTACCAGCGGGGCGCACAGATACGCAGTATTTT
CASSLPAGRTDTQYF
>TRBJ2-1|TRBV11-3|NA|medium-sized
TGTGCCAGCAGCTTAGTGTCTAGCGAGGGGAATGAGCAGTTCTTC
CASSLVSSEGNEQFF
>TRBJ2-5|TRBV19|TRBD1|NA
TGTGCCAGTAGTATAGATCGAAAGGGGGCCATTAAGACCCAGTACTTC
CASSIDRKGAIKTQYF
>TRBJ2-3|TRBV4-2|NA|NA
TGTGCCAGCAGCCAGCCTGAGGGCGGGAGCACAGATACGCAGTATTTT
CASSQPEGGSTDTQYF
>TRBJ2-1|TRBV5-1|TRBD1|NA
TGCGCCAGCCAACCGGCAGGGGGAGCCAACAATGAGCAGTTCTTC
CASQPAGGANNEQFF
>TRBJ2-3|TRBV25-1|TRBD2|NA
TGTGCCAGCAGTGAATCAGGACTAGCGAGGTTGGGGGATACGCAGTATTTT
CASSESGLARLGDTQYF
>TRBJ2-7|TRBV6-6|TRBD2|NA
TGTGCCAGCACTCCGGGAGGGCTCTACGAGCAGTACTTC
CASTPGGLYEQYF
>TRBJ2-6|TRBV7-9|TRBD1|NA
TGTGCCAGCAGCCCAAGGACAGGGTTGTCTGGGGCCAACGTCCTGACTTTC
CASSPRTGLSGANVLTF
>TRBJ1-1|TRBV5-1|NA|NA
TGCGCCAGCAGTGACAGAGGGAACACTGAAGCTTTCTTT
CASSDRGNTEAFF